This TCR beta chain was sequenced during a study of blood T cell repertoires in COVID-19. Looking at the study overall: The samples span acute and convalescent COVID-19 from the United States, Italy and Spain. In each case, the material was cDNA or gDNA derived from T cells, B-cell-depleted T cells, or PBMCs.

This clone was observed a few times. This CDR3 comprises 14 residues. With V trimmed by 5 bases and J by 5 bases, 5 bases remained unmatched. The germline gives CDR1 MNHEY, CDR2 SVGAGI. The authors' processing: Estimated nucleated cell counts came from reference gene primer amplification. This table comes from immunoSEQ multiplex PCR, and its TCRdb copy is limited to in-frame clones, with some not included. D and trimming were read from the DNA, whereas the V and J calls and clone size are those reported in that table. The repertoire holds 250,000 to 300,000 clones, with 60% to 75% as singletons. The sequencing sample was made of peripheral blood. The TCR originated in a woman aged 80 or older with acute or convalescent COVID-19. The rearrangement uses TRBV6-5 and TRBJ2-3, with 9 nucleotides matching TRBD1. The CDR3 here is CASSKNRGQDTQYF. The CDR3 DNA follows: TGTGCCAGCAGTAAAAACAGGGGGCAAGATACGCAGTATTTT.